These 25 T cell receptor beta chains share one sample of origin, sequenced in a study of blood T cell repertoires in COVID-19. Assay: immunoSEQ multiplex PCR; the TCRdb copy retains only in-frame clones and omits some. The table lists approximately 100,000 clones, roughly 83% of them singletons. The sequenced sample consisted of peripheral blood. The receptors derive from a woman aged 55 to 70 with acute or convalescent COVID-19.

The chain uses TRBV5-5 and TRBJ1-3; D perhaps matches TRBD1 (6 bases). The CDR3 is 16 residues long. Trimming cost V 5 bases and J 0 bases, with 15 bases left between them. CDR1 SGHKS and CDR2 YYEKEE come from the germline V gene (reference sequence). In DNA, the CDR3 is TGTGCCAGCAGGGGGGCCGGGACAACCTCTGGAAACACCATATATTTT. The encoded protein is CASRGAGTTSGNTIYF.

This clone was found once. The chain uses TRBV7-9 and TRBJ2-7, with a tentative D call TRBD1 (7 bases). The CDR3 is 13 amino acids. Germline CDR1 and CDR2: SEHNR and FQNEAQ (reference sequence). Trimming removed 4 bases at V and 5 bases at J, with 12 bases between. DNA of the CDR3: TGTGCCAGCAGCTGGAGCAGGGGGGACGAGCAGTACTTC. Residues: CASSWSRGDEQYF.

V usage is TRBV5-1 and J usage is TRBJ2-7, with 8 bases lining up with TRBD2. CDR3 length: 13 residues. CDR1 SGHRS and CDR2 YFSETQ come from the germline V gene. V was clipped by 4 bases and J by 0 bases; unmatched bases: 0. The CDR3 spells CASSAGGSYEQYF. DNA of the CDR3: TGCGCCAGCAGCGCGGGGGGCTCCTACGAGCAGTACTTC.

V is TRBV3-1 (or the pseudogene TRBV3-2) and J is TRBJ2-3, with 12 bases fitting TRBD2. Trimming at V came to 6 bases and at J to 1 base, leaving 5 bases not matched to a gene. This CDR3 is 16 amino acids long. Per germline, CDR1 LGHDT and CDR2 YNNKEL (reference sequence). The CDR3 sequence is CASRPSGGARTDTQYF. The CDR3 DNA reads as TGTGCCAGCAGACCTAGCGGGGGGGCCCGCACAGATACGCAGTATTTT.

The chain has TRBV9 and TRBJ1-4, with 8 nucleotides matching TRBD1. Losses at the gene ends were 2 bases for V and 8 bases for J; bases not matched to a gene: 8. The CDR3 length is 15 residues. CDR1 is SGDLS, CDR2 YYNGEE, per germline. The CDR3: CASSVGAGGGEKLFF. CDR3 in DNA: TGTGCCAGCAGCGTCGGGGCAGGGGGCGGGGAAAAACTGTTTTTT. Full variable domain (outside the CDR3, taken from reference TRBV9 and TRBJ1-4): DSGVTQTPKHLITATGQRVTLRCSPRSGDLSVYWYQQSLDQGLQFLIQYYNGEERAKGNILERFSAQQFPDLHSELNLSSLELGDSALYFCASSVGAGGGEKLFFGSGTQLSVL.

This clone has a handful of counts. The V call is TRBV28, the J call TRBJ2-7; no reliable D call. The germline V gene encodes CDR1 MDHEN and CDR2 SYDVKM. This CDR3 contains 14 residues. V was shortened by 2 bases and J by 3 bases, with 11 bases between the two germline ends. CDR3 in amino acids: CASSLLLSRYEQYF. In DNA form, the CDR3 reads TGTGCCAGCAGTTTACTGTTGTCTCGCTACGAGCAGTACTTC.

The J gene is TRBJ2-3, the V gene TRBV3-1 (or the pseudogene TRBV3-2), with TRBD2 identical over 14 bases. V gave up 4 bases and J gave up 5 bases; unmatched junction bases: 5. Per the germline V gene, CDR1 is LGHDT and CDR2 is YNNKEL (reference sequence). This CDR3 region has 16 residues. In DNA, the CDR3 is TGTGCCAGCAGCCCGACTAGCGGGGGGGGGATAGATACGCAGTATTTT. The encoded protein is CASSPTSGGGIDTQYF.

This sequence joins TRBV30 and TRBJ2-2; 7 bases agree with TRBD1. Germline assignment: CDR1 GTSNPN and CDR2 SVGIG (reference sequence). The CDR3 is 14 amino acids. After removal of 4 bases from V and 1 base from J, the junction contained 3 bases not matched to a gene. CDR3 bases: TGTGCCTGGAATCGACAGGGGAACACCGGGGAGCTGTTTTTT. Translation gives CAWNRQGNTGELFF.

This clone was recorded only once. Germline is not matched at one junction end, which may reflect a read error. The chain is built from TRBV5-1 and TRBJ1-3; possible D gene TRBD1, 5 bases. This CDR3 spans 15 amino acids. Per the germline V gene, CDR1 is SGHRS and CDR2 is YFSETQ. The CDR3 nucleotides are TGCGCCAGCAGTTTGGACCAGGGCCACGTGAACACCATATATTTT. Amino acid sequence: CASSLDQGHVNTIYF.

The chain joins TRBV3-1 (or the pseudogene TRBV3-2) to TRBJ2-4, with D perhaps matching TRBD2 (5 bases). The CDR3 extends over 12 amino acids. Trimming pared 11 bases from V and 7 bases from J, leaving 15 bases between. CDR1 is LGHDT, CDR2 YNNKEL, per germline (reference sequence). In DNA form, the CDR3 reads TGTGCCCTCCGGGGTAGGGAGAACATTCAGTACTTC. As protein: CALRGRENIQYF.

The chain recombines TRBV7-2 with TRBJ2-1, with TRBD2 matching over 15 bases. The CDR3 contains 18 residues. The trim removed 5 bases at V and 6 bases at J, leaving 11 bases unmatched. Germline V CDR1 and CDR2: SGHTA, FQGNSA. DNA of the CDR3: TGTGCCAGCAGCAAGACCGGGACTAGCGGGGGGTTCGGCAATGAGCAGTTCTTC. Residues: CASSKTGTSGGFGNEQFF.

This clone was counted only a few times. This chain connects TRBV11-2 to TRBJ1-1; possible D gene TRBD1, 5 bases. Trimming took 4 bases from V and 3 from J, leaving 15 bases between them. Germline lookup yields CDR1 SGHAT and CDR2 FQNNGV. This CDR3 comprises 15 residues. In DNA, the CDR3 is TGTGCCAGCAGCTCCGGGGGTGGGGGATACACTGAAGCTTTCTTT. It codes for CASSSGGGGYTEAFF.

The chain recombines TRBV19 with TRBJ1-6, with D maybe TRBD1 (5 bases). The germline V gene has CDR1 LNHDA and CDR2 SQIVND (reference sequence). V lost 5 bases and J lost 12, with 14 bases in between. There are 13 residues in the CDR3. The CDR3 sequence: CASSRARGEPLHF. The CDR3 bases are TGTGCCAGTAGTCGAGCCCGGGGGGAACCCCTCCACTTT.

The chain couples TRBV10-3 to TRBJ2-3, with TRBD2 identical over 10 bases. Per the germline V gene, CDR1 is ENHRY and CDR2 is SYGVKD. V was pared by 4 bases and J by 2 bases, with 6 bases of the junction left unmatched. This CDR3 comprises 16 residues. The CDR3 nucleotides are TGTGCCATCAGTGGGCCTAGCGGGGGAGCCACAGATACGCAGTATTTT. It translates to CAISGPSGGATDTQYF.

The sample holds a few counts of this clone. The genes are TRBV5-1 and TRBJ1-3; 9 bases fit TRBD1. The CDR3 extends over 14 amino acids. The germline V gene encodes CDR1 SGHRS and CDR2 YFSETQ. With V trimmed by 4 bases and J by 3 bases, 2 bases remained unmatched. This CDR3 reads CASSEGQGGNTIYF. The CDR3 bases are TGCGCCAGCAGCGAGGGACAGGGTGGAAACACCATATATTTT. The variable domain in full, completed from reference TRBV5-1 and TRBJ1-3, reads KAGVTQTPRYLIKTRGQQVTLSCSPISGHRSVSWYQQTPGQGLQFLFEYFSETQRNKGNFPGRFSGRQFSNSRSEMNVSTLELGDSALYLCASSEGQGGNTIYFGEGSWLTVV.

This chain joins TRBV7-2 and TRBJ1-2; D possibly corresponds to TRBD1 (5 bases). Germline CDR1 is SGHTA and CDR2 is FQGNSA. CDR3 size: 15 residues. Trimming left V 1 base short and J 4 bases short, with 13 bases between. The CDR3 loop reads CASSLVFQGAYGYTF. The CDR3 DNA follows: TGTGCCAGCAGCTTAGTATTTCAGGGTGCCTATGGCTACACCTTC.

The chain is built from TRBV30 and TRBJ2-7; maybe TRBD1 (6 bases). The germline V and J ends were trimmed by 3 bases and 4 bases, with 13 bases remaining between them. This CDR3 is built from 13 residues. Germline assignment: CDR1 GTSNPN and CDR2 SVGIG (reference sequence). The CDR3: CAWRSGVGYEQYF. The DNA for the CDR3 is TGTGCCTGGAGGTCAGGGGTGGGGTACGAGCAGTACTTC. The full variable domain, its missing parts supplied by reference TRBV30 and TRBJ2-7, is SQTIHQWPATLVQPVGSPLSLECTVEGTSNPNLYWYRQAAGRGLQLLFYSVGIGQISSEVPQNLSASRPQDRQFILSSKKLLLSDSGFYLCAWRSGVGYEQYFGPGTRLTVT.

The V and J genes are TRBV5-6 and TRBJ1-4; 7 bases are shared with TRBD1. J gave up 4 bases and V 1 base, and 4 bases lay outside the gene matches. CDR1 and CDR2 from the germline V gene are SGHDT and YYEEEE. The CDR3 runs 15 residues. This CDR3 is CASSLLQGGNEKLFF. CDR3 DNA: TGTGCCAGCAGCTTGTTGCAGGGGGGTAATGAAAAACTGTTTTTT.

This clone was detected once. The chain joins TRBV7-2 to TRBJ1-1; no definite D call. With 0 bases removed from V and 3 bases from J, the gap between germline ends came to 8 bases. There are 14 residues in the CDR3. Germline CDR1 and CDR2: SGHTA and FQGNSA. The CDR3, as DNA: TGTGCCAGCAGCTTAGCGGCCGGGGACACTGAAGCTTTCTTT. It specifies CASSLAAGDTEAFF.

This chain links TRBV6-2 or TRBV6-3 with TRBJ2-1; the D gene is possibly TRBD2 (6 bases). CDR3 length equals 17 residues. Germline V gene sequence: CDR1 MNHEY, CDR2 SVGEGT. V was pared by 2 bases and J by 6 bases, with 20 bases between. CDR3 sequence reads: CASSYPGEGLAVNEQFF. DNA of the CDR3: TGTGCCAGCAGTTACCCTGGCGAGGGGTTAGCGGTCAATGAGCAGTTCTTC.

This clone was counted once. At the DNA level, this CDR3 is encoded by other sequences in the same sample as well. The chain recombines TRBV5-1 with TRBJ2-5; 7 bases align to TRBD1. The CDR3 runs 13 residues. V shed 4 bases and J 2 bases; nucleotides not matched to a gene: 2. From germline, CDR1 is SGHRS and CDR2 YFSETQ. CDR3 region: CASSRDRQETQYF. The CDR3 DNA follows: TGCGCCAGCAGCCGGGACAGACAAGAGACCCAGTACTTC.

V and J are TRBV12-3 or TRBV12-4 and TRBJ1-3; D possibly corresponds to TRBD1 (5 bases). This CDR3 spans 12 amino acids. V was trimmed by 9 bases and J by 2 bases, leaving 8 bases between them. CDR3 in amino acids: CASKTAGNTIYF. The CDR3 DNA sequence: TGTGCCAGTAAGACAGCTGGAAACACCATATATTTT.

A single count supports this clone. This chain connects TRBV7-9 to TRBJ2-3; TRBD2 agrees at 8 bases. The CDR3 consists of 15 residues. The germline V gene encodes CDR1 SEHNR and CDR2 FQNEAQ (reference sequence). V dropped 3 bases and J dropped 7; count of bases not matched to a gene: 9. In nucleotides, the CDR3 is TGTGCCAGCAGCTTCGGGACTAGATCGGCAAATACGCAGTATTTT. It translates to CASSFGTRSANTQYF.

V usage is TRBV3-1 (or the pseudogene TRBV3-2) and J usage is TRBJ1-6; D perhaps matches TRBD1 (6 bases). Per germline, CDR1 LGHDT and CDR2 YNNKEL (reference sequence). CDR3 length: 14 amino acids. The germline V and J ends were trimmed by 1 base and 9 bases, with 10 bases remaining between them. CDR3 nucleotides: TGTGCCAGCAGCCAAGCAGGGGTTGGTTCACCCCTCCACTTT. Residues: CASSQAGVGSPLHF.

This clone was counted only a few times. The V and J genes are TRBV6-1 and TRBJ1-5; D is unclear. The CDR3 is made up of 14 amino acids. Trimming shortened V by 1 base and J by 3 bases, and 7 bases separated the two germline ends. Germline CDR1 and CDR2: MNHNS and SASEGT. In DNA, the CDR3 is TGTGCCAGCAGTGAAGTGGCCCTCAATCAGCCCCAGCATTTT. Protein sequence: CASSEVALNQPQHF.